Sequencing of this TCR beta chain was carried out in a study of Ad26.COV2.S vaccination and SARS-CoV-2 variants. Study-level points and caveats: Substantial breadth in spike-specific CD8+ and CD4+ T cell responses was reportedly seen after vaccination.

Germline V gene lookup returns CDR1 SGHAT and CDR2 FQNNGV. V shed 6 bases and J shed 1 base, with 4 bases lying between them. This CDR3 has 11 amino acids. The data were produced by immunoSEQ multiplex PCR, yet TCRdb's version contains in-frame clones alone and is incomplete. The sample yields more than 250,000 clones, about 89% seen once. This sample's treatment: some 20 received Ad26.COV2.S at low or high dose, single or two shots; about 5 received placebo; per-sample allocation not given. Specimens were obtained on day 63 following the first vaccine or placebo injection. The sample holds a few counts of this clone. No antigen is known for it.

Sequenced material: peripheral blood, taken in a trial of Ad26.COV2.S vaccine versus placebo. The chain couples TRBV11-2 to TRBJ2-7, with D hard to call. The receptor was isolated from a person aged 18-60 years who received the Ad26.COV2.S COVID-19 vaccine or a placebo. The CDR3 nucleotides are TGTGCCAGCAGAAAGTCCTACGAGCAGTACTTC. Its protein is CASRKSYEQYF.